The clone carrying this T cell receptor (beta chain) turned up a few times. The data belong to a study of response to subunit inactivated influenza vaccine. TCRdb reprocessed the RT-PCR reads with MiXCR, giving one entry per CDR3 protein. The data show 300,000 to 350,000 distinct CDR3 sequences, approximately 23% seen once. Here the sequenced sample was PBMCs from blood, taken 21 months after vaccination. The clonotype originates from a man aged 50 to 75 who received an inactivated influenza vaccine.

CDR3 residues: CASSLDSPGFIGYTF. The CDR3 DNA reads TGTGCCAGCAGCTTAGATTCCCCCGGGTTTATAGGCTACACCTTC. The chain recombines TRBV11-2 with TRBJ1-2; no reliable D call. Germline CDR1 reads SGHAT; CDR2 reads FQNNGV. Deletions cut 0 bases from V and 8 bases from J, with 16 bases between. The CDR3 sequence is 15 residues long.